These 30 T cell receptor beta chains were all obtained from the same sample, sequenced in a study of T-cell reconstitution after alpha-beta-depleted transplantation in children. A TCRbeta library incorporating unique molecular identifiers was prepared. TCRdb analysed the PCR reads with MiXCR anew, one entry per CDR3 protein. Of around 370,000 distinct CDR3 sequences listed, around a tenth were seen once; the top ten hold around 2.4%. Sequencing used PBMCs from the stem cell graft donor, obtained from the stem cell graft. These receptors were collected from a human donor who donated a stem cell graft to a child with acute lymphoblastic leukemia.

This clonotype was recorded only once. The chain has TRBV11-3 and TRBJ1-1, with a weak D call TRBD1 (5 bases). V was clipped by 1 base and J by 4 bases, with 7 bases between them. This CDR3 is built from 13 residues. Looked up from germline, CDR1 is SGHNT and CDR2 is YENEEA. For the CDR3, the DNA is TGTGCCAGCAGCTTAGCCAGGGCCACTGAAGCTTTCTTT. Translating gives CASSLARATEAFF.

CDR3 residues: CASTYPQTRADTQYF. Here the CDR3 DNA reads TGTGCCAGCACCTACCCCCAGACTCGTGCAGATACGCAGTATTTT. V usage is TRBV7-9 and J usage is TRBJ2-3; D is undetermined. This CDR3 comprises 15 residues. Germline loops: CDR1 SEHNR, CDR2 FQNEAQ (reference sequence). V lost 7 bases and J 4 bases, leaving 18 bases between the germline ends.

The chain links TRBV4-2 to TRBJ2-7; 10 bases are shared with TRBD2. The germline V gene encodes CDR1 LGHNA and CDR2 YNFKEQ. The CDR3 contains 17 residues. Losses at the gene ends were 0 bases for V and 0 bases for J; bases not matched to a gene: 5. CDR3 region: CASSQDLGLASSYEQYF. CDR3 coding DNA: TGTGCCAGCAGCCAAGATTTGGGACTAGCGTCCTCCTACGAGCAGTACTTC.

This clonotype appeared many times. The chain employs TRBV5-1 and TRBJ1-1; D gene ambiguous. CDR3 size: 14 residues. The germline V gene encodes CDR1 SGHRS and CDR2 YFSETQ. Trimming shortened V by 1 base and J by 2 bases, and 9 bases separated the two germline ends. CDR3 in amino acids: CASSLRTANTEAFF. The CDR3 nucleotides are TGCGCCAGCAGCTTGCGGACGGCTAACACTGAAGCTTTCTTT.

This sequence joins TRBV5-1 and TRBJ2-4; 12 positions agree with TRBD1. CDR3 length equals 18 residues. CDR1 is SGHRS, CDR2 YFSETQ, per germline. The V and J ends lost 0 bases and 8 bases, in that order; junction bases with no gene match: 12. For the CDR3, the DNA is TGCGCCAGCAGCTTGGGGCAGGGACCGGGACAGGGGGCGCACATTCAGTACTTC. Translation: CASSLGQGPGQGAHIQYF.

This clonotype appeared a few times. The chain couples TRBV27 to TRBJ1-1; D not resolved. V was pared by 5 bases and J by 5 bases, with 12 bases between. The V gene's germline CDR1 is MNHEY and CDR2 SMNVEV (reference sequence). The CDR3 is 13 residues long. The chain's CDR3 is CASSPLLGTEAFF. The CDR3 nucleotides read TGTGCCAGCAGTCCGCTGCTCGGAACTGAAGCTTTCTTT.

Notes on this clonotype: Compared with germline, one end of the junction differs, possibly owing to a read error. The chain has TRBV5-1 and TRBJ2-1, with 7 bases matching TRBD1. The V gene's germline CDR1 is SGHRS and CDR2 YFSETQ. The CDR3 sequence is 14 residues long. The CDR3 bases are TGCGCCAGCAGCTTGAGGACAGGTTACAATGAGCGGTTCTTC. This translates into CASSLRTGYNERFF.

V is TRBV5-1 and J is TRBJ2-7; D is ambiguous. V was clipped by 0 bases and J by 5 bases, with 12 bases between them. This CDR3 comprises 14 residues. Germline loops: CDR1 SGHRS, CDR2 YFSETQ. The CDR3 DNA reads TGCGCCAGCAGCTTGGCGCTAGAAGACGACGAGCAGTACTTC. Its translation: CASSLALEDDEQYF.

This chain links TRBV20-1 with TRBJ2-3; D is ambiguous. The CDR3 extends over 12 amino acids. Germline CDR1 reads DFQATT; CDR2 reads SNEGSKA (reference sequence). The ends were cut back, 3 bases at V and 6 bases at J, with 10 bases in the middle. CDR3 loop: CSASMVADTQYF. CDR3 nucleotides: TGCAGTGCTAGTATGGTCGCGGATACGCAGTATTTT.

CDR3 nucleotide sequence: TGTGCCAGCAGCTTGGCTCCGGACAGCCTATACAATGAGCAGTTCTTC. Protein product: CASSLAPDSLYNEQFF. The J gene is TRBJ2-1, the V gene TRBV5-5; perhaps TRBD1 as D (6 bases). This CDR3 spans 16 amino acids. CDR1 and CDR2 from the germline V gene are SGHKS and YYEKEE (reference sequence). V was clipped by 0 bases and J by 4 bases, with 14 bases between them.

This rearrangement joins TRBV11-1 to TRBJ2-3; D possibly matches TRBD1 or TRBD2 (5 bases each). The CDR3 has 16 residues. The V gene lost 5 bases and the J gene lost 0 bases, with 15 bases spanning the gap. Germline V CDR1 and CDR2: SGHAT, FQDESV (reference sequence). The CDR3 nucleotides read TGTGCCAGCAGCCGGGACGGAGTCTATAGCACAGATACGCAGTATTTT. Amino acids: CASSRDGVYSTDTQYF. Combining the CDR3 with reference TRBV11-1 and TRBJ2-3 gives the whole variable domain EAEVAQSPRYKITEKSQAVAFWCDPISGHATLYWYRQILGQGPELLVQFQDESVVDDSQLPKDRFSAERLKGVDSTLKIQPAELGDSAMYLCASSRDGVYSTDTQYFGPGTRLTVL.

This clonotype was seen ten or more times. The V call is TRBV4-2, the J call TRBJ2-7, with a possible D match to TRBD2 (6 bases). This CDR3 is 16 amino acids long. Germline lookup yields CDR1 LGHNA and CDR2 YNFKEQ. V dropped 2 bases and J dropped 0 bases, with 14 bases sitting between them. CDR3 DNA: TGTGCCAGCAGCCAAATTGCTCCGGGACTCTCCTACGAGCAGTACTTC. Translation: CASSQIAPGLSYEQYF.

This sequence joins TRBV6-4 and TRBJ2-5; TRBD2 matches at 7 bases. The CDR3 is 16 residues long. J was trimmed by 2 bases and V by 4 bases; bases with no gene match: 10. Germline values: CDR1 MRHNA, CDR2 SNTAGT. The CDR3 bases are TGTGCCAGCAGTGCCCGGGAGGCGGGTCAACAAGAGACCCAGTACTTC. Protein: CASSAREAGQQETQYF.

There are a few counts of this clonotype. CDR3 protein: CSAVGGVNTEAFF. CDR3 coding DNA: TGCAGTGCTGTGGGTGGGGTGAACACTGAAGCTTTCTTT. The rearrangement links TRBV20-1 to TRBJ1-1; D is undetermined. CDR3 length: 13 amino acids. V shed 5 bases and J shed 0 bases, with 10 bases lying between them. The germline gives CDR1 DFQATT, CDR2 SNEGSKA (reference sequence).

This chain links TRBV5-1 with TRBJ2-2; maybe TRBD1 (6 bases). This CDR3 is built from 16 residues. Germline assignment: CDR1 SGHRS and CDR2 YFSETQ. V lost 4 bases and J lost 6, with 19 bases in between. Here the CDR3 reads CASSKADSGRSGELFF. The CDR3 DNA follows: TGCGCCAGCAGCAAGGCGGACAGTGGGCGGTCCGGGGAGCTGTTTTTT.

This clonotype was found a few times. The CDR3 nucleotides are TGTGCCAGCAGCCGACGGGAGGTGTACAATGAGCAGTTCTTC. As protein: CASSRREVYNEQFF. This chain links TRBV7-2 with TRBJ2-1, with TRBD2 matching over 7 bases. The junction had 5 bases not matched to a gene; V was cut back by 5 bases and J by 4 bases. Germline V gives CDR1 SGHTA, CDR2 FQGNSA. This CDR3 contains 14 residues.

The genes are TRBV7-2 and TRBJ2-1; TRBD2 matches at 7 bases. The CDR3 is 14 residues long. Per germline, CDR1 SGHTA and CDR2 FQGNSA. V lost 1 base, J lost 6 bases, and 3 bases stayed unmatched. The CDR3: CASSLETSPNEQFF. CDR3 DNA: TGTGCCAGCAGCTTAGAGACTAGCCCCAATGAGCAGTTCTTC.

This chain links TRBV27 with TRBJ1-5; unclear D gene. With 6 bases removed from V and 3 bases from J, the gap between germline ends came to 12 bases. Germline V gene lookup returns CDR1 MNHEY and CDR2 SMNVEV (reference sequence). The CDR3 consists of 14 residues. The CDR3 sequence: CASSRLSNNQPQHF. The CDR3 DNA reads TGTGCCAGCAGCCGCCTAAGTAACAATCAGCCCCAGCATTTT.

This rearrangement joins TRBV6-1 to TRBJ1-2, with 8 nucleotides matching TRBD1. CDR1 is MNHNS and CDR2 is SASEGT in the germline V gene. The CDR3 length is 16 residues. J lost 4 bases, V lost 5 bases, and 12 bases had no gene match. CDR3 region: CASSRGDRTRGYGYTF. As DNA, the CDR3 is TGTGCCAGCAGTCGGGGGGACAGGACGCGGGGCTATGGCTACACCTTC.

The chain is built from TRBV29-1 and TRBJ2-1; D uncertain. The V and J ends lost 5 bases and 5 bases respectively, with 7 bases between them. Germline CDR1 reads SQVTM; CDR2 reads ANQGSEA. CDR3 length: 11 amino acids. Written as DNA, the CDR3 is TGCAGCGTTAGTTTCGACAATGAGCAGTTCTTC. Translation: CSVSFDNEQFF.

The CDR3 spells CASSLGGWAFF. CDR3 bases: TGTGCCAGCAGTTTGGGAGGGTGGGCTTTCTTT. The chain combines TRBV12-3 or TRBV12-4 with TRBJ1-1, with D hard to call. The CDR3 is 11 amino acids. V shed 3 bases and J shed 11 bases, with 10 bases lying between them.

The chain recombines TRBV4-3 with TRBJ2-3, with a weak D call TRBD2 (5 bases). This CDR3 has 17 residues. Looked up from germline, CDR1 is LGHNA and CDR2 is YSLEER. Trimming shortened V by 0 bases and J by 7 bases, and 20 bases separated the two germline ends. The CDR3 region is CASSQEFRGAEAYTQYF. The CDR3 nucleotides read TGCGCCAGCAGCCAAGAATTTCGGGGAGCCGAGGCGTATACGCAGTATTTT.

The gene calls are TRBV3-1 and TRBJ2-7; the D is unclear. Looked up from germline, CDR1 is LGHDT and CDR2 is YNNKEL (reference sequence). This CDR3 has 15 residues. V shed 0 bases and J shed 2 bases, with 11 bases lying between them. CDR3 loop: CASSQDPNRAYEQYF. The DNA for the CDR3 is TGTGCCAGCAGCCAAGATCCGAACCGAGCCTACGAGCAGTACTTC.

A few counts support this clonotype. This chain links TRBV5-5 with TRBJ2-2; D may be TRBD2 (6 bases). The CDR3 length is 18 residues. Trimming took off 6 bases at V and 3 bases at J, with 24 bases between the two ends. The germline V gene encodes CDR1 SGHKS and CDR2 YYEKEE (reference sequence). CDR3 nucleotides: TGTGCCAGCAAAACGGCAACCACGGGACTCATTTACACCGGGGAGCTGTTTTTT. It is translated as CASKTATTGLIYTGELFF.

The V and J genes are TRBV11-2 and TRBJ2-2, with D unresolved. The germline CDR1 and CDR2 sequences are SGHAT and FQNNGV. This CDR3 is built from 15 residues. V shed 1 base and J shed 3 bases, with 9 bases lying between them. CDR3 protein: CASSLARGDTGELFF. The CDR3, as DNA: TGTGCCAGCAGCTTAGCACGAGGAGACACCGGGGAGCTGTTTTTT.

This clonotype was observed a few times. The chain employs TRBV20-1 and TRBJ2-7; D might be TRBD2 (5 bases). Germline V gene data show CDR1 as DFQATT and CDR2 as SNEGSKA (reference sequence). The CDR3 is made up of 14 amino acids. Deletions cut 6 bases from V and 0 bases from J, with 15 bases between. CDR3 sequence: CSAPYRTGSYEQYF. CDR3 coding DNA: TGCAGTGCACCATACCGGACTGGCTCCTACGAGCAGTACTTC.

As concerns this clonotype: The conserved closing phenylalanine or tryptophan is absent in this CDR3, likely reflecting a read error. This chain uses TRBV5-1 with TRBJ2-3, with D perhaps TRBD1 (6 bases). This CDR3 spans 14 amino acids. The V gene's germline CDR1 is SGHRS and CDR2 YFSETQ. V shed 4 bases and J shed 2 bases, with 11 bases lying between them. The chain's CDR3 is CASSHGQNTDTQYL. CDR3 nucleotides: TGCGCCAGCAGCCACGGACAGAACACAGATACGCAGTATCTT.

This clonotype came up many times. The rearrangement joins TRBV4-2 to TRBJ2-7; a possible D gene is TRBD2 (6 bases). CDR1 is LGHNA, CDR2 YNFKEQ, per germline. The CDR3 loop spans 16 amino acids. V gave up 0 bases and J gave up 2 bases, with 14 bases separating them. The DNA for the CDR3 is TGTGCCAGCAGCCAAGATTGGGCGGGACCGCCCTACGAGCAGTACTTC. Its translation: CASSQDWAGPPYEQYF.

Many counts were recorded for this clonotype. The rearrangement uses TRBV12-3 or TRBV12-4 and TRBJ1-2, with 8 bases fitting TRBD1. V shed 2 bases, J shed 8 bases, and the junction held 10 bases outside the gene matches. The CDR3 runs 15 residues. The CDR3 is CASSLYPTGVKGYTF. In nucleotides, the CDR3 is TGTGCCAGCAGTTTATACCCGACAGGGGTAAAAGGCTACACCTTC.

This clonotype was observed at least ten times. The chain employs TRBV24-1 and TRBJ2-1; 13 bases agree with TRBD2. In germline, CDR1 is KGHDR, CDR2 SFDVKD. V shed 5 bases, J shed 8 bases, and the junction held 8 bases outside the gene matches. CDR3 length: 16 residues. CDR3 sequence reads: CATSAELAGGWDEQFF. The CDR3 DNA sequence: TGTGCCACCAGTGCAGAACTAGCGGGAGGGTGGGATGAGCAGTTCTTC.